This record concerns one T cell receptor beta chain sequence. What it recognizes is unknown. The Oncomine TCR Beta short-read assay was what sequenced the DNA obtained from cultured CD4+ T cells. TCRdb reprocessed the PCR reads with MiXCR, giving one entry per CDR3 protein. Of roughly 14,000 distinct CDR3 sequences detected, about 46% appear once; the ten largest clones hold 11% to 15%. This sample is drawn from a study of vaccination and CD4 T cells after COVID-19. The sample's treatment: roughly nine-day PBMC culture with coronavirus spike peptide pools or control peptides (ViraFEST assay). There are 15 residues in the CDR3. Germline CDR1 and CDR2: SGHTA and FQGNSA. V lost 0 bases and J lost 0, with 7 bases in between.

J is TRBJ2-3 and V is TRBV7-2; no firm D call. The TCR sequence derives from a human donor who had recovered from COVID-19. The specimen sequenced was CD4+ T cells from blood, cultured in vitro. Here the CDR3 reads CASSLAGRSTDTQYF. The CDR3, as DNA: TGTGCCAGCAGCTTAGCGGGCCGCAGCACAGATACGCAGTATTTT.